The clone carrying this T cell receptor (beta chain) was seen a single time. The antigen remains unidentified. The junction differs from germline at one of its ends, possibly a read error. The sample belongs to a study of Ad26.COV2.S vaccination and SARS-CoV-2 variants. Generated by immunoSEQ multiplex PCR, the TCRdb table keeps only in-frame clones and is missing some. Altogether over 450,000 clones are present, roughly nine tenths being singletons, with the ten largest covering around 1.8%. The study's findings and limits: It was found that vaccine and placebo recipients had similar non-spike TCR breadth.

Treatment indicated: about 20 received Ad26.COV2.S at low or high dose, single or two shots; roughly five received placebo; per-sample allocation not given. Repertoires come from day 63 after the first vaccine or placebo injection. CDR1 is SSHAT and CDR2 is FNYEAQ in the germline V gene (reference sequence). The CDR3 consists of 15 residues. This sample comprised peripheral blood, obtained in a trial of Ad26.COV2.S vaccine versus placebo. This chain joins TRBV7-7 and TRBJ2-5, with D possibly called TRBD1 or TRBD2 (5 bases each). This sequence was found in a person aged 18-65 years who received the Ad26.COV2.S COVID-19 vaccine or a placebo. The CDR3 nucleotides are TGTGCTAGCAGCTCAAGCCCGGGACCTCAAGAGACCCAGTACTTC. Translating it yields CASSSSPGPQETQYF.